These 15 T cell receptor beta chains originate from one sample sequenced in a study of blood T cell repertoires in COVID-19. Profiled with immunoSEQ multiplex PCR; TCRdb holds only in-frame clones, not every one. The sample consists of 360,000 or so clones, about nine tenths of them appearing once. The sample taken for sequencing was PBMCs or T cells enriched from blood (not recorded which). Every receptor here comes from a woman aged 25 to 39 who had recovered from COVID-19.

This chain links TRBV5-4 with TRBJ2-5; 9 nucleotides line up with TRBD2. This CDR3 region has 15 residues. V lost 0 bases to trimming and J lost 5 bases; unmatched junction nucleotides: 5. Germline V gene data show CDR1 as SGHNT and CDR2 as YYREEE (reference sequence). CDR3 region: CASSLVVAGAETQYF. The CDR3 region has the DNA TGTGCCAGCAGCTTGGTGGTAGCGGGAGCGGAGACCCAGTACTTC. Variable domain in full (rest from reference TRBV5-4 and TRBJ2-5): ETGVTQSPTHLIKTRGQQVTLRCSSQSGHNTVSWYQQALGQGPQFIFQYYREEENGRGNFPPRFSGLQFPNYSSELNVNALELDDSALYLCASSLVVAGAETQYFGPGTRLLVL.

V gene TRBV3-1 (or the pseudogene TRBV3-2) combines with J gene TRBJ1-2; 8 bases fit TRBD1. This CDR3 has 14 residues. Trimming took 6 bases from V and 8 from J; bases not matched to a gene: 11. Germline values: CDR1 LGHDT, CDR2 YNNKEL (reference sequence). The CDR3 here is CASSVTGDSGGYTF. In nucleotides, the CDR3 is TGTGCCAGCAGTGTGACAGGGGATAGTGGGGGCTACACCTTC.

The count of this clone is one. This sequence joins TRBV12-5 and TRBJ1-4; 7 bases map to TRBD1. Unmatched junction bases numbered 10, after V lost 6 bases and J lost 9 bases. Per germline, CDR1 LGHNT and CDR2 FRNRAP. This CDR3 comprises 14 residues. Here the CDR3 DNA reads TGTGCTAGTGGGGGGACCGGGACAGTGAAAAAACTGTTTTTT. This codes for CASGGTGTVKKLFF.

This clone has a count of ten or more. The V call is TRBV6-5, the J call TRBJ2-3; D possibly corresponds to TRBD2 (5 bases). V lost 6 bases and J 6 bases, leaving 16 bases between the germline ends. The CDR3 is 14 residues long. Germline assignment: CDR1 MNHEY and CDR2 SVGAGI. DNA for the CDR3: TGTGCCAGCAGGCGGACTGAGACTCCGGATACGCAGTATTTT. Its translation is CASRRTETPDTQYF.

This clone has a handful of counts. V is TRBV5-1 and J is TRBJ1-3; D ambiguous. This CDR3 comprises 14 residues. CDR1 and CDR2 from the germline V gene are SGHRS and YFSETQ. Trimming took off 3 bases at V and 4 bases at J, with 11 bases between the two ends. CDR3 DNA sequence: TGCGCCAGCAGCTCGGGTATTACAGGAAACACCATATATTTT. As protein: CASSSGITGNTIYF.

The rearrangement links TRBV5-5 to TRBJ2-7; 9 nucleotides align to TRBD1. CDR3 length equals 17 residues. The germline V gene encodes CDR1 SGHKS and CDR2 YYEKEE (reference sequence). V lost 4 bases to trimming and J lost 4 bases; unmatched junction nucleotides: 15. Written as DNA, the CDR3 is TGTGCCAGCAGCCTCGTATTGACGGGACAGGGACAATACGAGCAGTACTTC. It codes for CASSLVLTGQGQYEQYF.

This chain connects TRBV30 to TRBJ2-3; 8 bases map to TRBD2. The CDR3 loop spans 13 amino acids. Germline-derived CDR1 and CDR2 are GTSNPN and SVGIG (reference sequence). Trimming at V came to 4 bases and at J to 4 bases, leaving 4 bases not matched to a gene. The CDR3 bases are TGTGCCTGGACGGGGGGGCTCGCAGATACGCAGTATTTT. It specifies CAWTGGLADTQYF.

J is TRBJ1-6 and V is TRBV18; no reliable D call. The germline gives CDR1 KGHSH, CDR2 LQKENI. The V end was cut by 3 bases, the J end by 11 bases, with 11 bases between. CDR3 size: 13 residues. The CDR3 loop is CASSPPGSAPLHF. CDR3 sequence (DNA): TGTGCCAGCTCACCCCCAGGATCAGCACCCCTCCACTTT.

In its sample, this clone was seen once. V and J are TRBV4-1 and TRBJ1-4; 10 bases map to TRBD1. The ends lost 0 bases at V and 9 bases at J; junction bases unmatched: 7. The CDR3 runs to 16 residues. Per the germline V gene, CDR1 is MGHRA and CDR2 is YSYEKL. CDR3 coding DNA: TGCGCCAGCAGCCAAGAGCCCCCGGGACAGGGGAAAAAACTGTTTTTT. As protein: CASSQEPPGQGKKLFF.

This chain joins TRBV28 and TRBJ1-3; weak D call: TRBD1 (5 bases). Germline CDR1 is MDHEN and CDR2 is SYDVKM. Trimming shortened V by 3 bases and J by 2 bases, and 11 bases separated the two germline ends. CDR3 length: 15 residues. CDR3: CASSFDIGAGNTIYF. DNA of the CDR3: TGTGCCAGCAGTTTTGACATAGGGGCTGGAAACACCATATATTTT.

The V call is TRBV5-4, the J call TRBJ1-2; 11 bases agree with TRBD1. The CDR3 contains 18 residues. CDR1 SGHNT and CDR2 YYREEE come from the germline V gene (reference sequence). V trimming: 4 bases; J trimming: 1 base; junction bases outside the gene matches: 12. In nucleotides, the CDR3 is TGTGCCAGCAGCCCATCTTACGGACAGGGGGCTTATAACTATGGCTACACCTTC. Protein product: CASSPSYGQGAYNYGYTF.

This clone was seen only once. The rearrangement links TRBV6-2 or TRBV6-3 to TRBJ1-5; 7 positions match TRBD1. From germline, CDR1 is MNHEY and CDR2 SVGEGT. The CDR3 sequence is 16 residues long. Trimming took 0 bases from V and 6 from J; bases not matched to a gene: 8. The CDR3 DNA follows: TGTGCCAGCAGTTACTCGATAGCAGGGGGTATTCAGCCCCAGCATTTT. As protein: CASSYSIAGGIQPQHF.

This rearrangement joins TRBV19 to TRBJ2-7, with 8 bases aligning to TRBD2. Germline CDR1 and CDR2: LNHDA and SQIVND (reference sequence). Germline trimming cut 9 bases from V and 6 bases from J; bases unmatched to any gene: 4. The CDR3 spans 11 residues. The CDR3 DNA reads TGTGCCAGCGGGGGGGGACGCGAGCAGTACTTC. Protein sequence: CASGGGREQYF.

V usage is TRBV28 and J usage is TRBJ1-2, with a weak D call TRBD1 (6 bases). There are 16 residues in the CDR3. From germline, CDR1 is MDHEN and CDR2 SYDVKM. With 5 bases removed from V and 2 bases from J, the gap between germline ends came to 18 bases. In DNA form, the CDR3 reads TGTGCCAGCAGTCCGACGGACAGATTCAAAAACTATGGCTACACCTTC. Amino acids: CASSPTDRFKNYGYTF.

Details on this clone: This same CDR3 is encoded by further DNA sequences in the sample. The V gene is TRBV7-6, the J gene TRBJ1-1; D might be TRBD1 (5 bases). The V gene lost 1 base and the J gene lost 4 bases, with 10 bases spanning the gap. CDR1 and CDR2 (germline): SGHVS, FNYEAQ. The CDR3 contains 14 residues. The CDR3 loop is CASSLGGRGTEAFF. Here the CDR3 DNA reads TGTGCCAGCAGCTTAGGAGGGAGGGGCACTGAAGCTTTCTTT.